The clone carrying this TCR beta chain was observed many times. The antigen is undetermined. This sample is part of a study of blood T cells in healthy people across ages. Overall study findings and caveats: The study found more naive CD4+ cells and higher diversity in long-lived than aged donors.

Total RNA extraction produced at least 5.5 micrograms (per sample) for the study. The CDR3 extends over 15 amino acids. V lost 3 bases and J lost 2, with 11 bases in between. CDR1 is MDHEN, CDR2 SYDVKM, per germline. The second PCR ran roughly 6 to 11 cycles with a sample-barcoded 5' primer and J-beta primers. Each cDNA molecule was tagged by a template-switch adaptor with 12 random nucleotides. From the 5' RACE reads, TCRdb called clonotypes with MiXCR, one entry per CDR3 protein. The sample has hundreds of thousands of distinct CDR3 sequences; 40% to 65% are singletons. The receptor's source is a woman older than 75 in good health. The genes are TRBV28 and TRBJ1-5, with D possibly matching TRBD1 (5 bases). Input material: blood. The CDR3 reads CASSFHVGGNQPQHF. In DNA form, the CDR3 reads TGTGCCAGCAGTTTCCATGTGGGGGGCAATCAGCCCCAGCATTTT. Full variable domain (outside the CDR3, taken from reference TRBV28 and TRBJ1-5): DVKVTQSSRYLVKRTGEKVFLECVQDMDHENMFWYRQDPGLGLRLIYFSYDVKMKEKGDIPEGYSVSREKKERFSLILESASTNQTSMYLCASSFHVGGNQPQHFGDGTRLSIL.